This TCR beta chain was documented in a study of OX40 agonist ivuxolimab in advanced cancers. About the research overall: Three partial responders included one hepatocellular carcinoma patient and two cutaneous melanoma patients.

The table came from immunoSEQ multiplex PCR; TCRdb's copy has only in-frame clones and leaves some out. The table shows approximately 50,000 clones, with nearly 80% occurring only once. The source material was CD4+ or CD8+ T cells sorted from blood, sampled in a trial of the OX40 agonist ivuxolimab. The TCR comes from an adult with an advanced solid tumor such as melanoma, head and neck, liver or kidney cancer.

CDR3 residues: CASSPQGRDNQPQHF. The CDR3 DNA follows: TGTGCCAGCTCACCGCAGGGGAGGGACAATCAGCCCCAGCATTTT. The chain is built from TRBV18 and TRBJ1-5; a weak D match, TRBD1 (6 bases). The CDR3 spans 15 residues. V was cut by 3 bases and J by 3 bases, with 12 bases left in between. CDR1 and CDR2 from the germline V gene are KGHSH and LQKENI.